This T cell receptor (beta chain) was retrieved from a study of OX40 agonist ivuxolimab in advanced cancers. As for the study more broadly: Ivuxolimab, which targeted the costimulatory receptor OX40 (CD134), was an agonistic, fully human IgG2 monoclonal antibody. Partial responses occurred in three dose-escalation patients, of whom one had hepatocellular carcinoma and two had cutaneous melanoma. The dose-escalation cohort was roughly 87% male with a mean age of about 58 years, ranging from about 23 to 85. Peripheral TCRbeta sequencing was intended to test whether TCR sequence diversity was altered and clonal T-cell expansion was caused by ivuxolimab. Prior anti-PD-1, anti-PD-L1 or anti-CTLA-4 therapy was permitted, and checkpoint inhibitors had been received by approximately 39% of dose-escalation patients. Intravenous ivuxolimab was administered to patients every 2 weeks at six dose levels: 0.01, 0.1, 0.3, 1.5, 3 and 10 mg/kg. Of the 50 to 55 dose-escalation patients, hepatocellular carcinoma was present in approximately 20, melanoma in around 15, renal cell carcinoma in 9 and head and neck cancer in 9. The paper reports the monotherapy dose-escalation portion (N of about 50 patients) of the phase I ivuxolimab trial. Broader findings and caveats from the paper: At doses of 0.1 to 3.0 mg/kg, clonal expansion of both CD4+ and CD8+ T cells in blood was seen between baseline and week 6. Low levels of normalized T-cell clonal expansion were also shown by some nonresponding patients. After ivuxolimab, CD8+ T cells had more expanded clones than CD4+ T cells on average. The antigen specificity of the clonally expanded peripheral T cells was not determined. In the 0.1-3.0 mg/kg groups, partial responders were among the patients with the lowest normalized peripheral clonal expansion, particularly in CD8+ T cells.

Regarding this clone: There is no known antigen for this receptor. The record has no base qualities; no much larger clone is one base away.

Genomic DNA was isolated from the sorted cells so that the TCRbeta CDR3 region could be sequenced. TCRbeta CDR3 regions were sequenced using the immunoSEQ Assay. Imported from immuneACCESS, the table was reduced by TCRdb to in-frame sequences with V and J called. These copies leave out some clones; in studies compared against another copy, an unresolved V gene accounts for under half, and the cause of the remainder is not known. The sample table shows 70,000 to 95,000 clones, and roughly 88% are seen once. Of the sample, under 4% is held by the ten largest clones. V gives up 5 bases and J gives up 2 bases, and the segment between their germline ends measures 13 bases. The CDR3, cysteine through phenylalanine, is 14 amino acids long. The CDR3 DNA has 42 bases and is translated from base 1. The germline V gene supplies CDR1 MDHEN and CDR2 SYDVKM. Patients with autoimmune disease history or receiving systemic immunosuppression were excluded from the trial. Peripheral blood for TCR sequencing was collected from all dose cohorts at baseline, on cycle 4 day 1, and on cycle 7 day 1. The samples were drawn from a first-in-human, open-label, multicenter phase I dose-escalation trial of ivuxolimab. Adults with locally advanced or metastatic melanoma, renal cell carcinoma, hepatocellular carcinoma or head and neck squamous cell carcinoma were enrolled in the trial. Before TCR sequencing, CD4+ and CD8+ T cells were separately sorted from peripheral blood.

This receptor was obtained from an adult with an advanced solid tumor such as melanoma, head and neck, liver or kidney cancer. The sample here was CD4+ or CD8+ T cells sorted from blood, taken in a trial of the OX40 agonist ivuxolimab. The chain was built from TRBV28 and TRBJ2-7; the D gene remains uncertain. CDR3 loop: CASSPQWAAYEQYF. The DNA sequence reads TGTGCCAGCAGTCCCCAGTGGGCCGCCTACGAGCAGTACTTC.